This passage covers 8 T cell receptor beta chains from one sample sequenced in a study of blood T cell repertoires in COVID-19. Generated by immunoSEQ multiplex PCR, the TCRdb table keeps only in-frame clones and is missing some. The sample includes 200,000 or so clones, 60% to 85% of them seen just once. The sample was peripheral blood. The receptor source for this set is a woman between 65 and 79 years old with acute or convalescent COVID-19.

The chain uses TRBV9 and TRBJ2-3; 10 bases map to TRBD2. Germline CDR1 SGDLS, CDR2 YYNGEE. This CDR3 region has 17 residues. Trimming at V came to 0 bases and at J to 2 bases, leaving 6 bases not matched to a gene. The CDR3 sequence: CASSVAKLAGITDTQYF. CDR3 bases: TGTGCCAGCAGCGTAGCTAAACTAGCGGGAATCACAGATACGCAGTATTTT.

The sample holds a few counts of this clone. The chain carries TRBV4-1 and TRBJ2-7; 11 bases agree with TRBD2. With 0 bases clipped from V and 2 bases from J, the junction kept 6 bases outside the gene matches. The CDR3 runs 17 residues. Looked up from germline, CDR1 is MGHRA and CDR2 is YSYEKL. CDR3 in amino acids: CASSQDTSGRPAYEQYF. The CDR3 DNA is TGCGCCAGCAGCCAAGATACTAGCGGGAGACCCGCCTACGAGCAGTACTTC.

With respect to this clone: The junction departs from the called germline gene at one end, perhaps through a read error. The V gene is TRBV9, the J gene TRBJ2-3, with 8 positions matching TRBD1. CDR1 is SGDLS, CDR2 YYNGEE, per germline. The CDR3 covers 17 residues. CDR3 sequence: CASSVGRAGGSTATQYF. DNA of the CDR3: TGTGCCAGCAGCGTAGGGCGGGCAGGGGGCTCGACAGCTACGCAGTATTTT.

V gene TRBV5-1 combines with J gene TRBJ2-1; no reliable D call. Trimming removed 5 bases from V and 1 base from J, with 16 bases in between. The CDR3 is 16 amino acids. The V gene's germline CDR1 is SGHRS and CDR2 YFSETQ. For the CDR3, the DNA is TGCGCCAGCAGTTATGACGGCCGCGGATCCTACAATGAGCAGTTCTTC. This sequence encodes CASSYDGRGSYNEQFF.

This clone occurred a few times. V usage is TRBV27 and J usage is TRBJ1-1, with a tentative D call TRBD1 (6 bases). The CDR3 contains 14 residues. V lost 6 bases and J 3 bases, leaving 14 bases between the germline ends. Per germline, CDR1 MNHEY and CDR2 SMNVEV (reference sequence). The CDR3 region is CASRKQGVDTEAFF. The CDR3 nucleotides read TGTGCCAGCAGAAAACAGGGCGTAGACACTGAAGCTTTCTTT.

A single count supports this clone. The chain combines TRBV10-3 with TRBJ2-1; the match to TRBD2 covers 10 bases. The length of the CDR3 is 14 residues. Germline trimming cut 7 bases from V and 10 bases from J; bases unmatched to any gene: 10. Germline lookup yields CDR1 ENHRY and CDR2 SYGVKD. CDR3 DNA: TGTGCCATCATAACTAGCGGGACCAAATCCGAGCAGTTCTTC. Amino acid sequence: CAIITSGTKSEQFF.

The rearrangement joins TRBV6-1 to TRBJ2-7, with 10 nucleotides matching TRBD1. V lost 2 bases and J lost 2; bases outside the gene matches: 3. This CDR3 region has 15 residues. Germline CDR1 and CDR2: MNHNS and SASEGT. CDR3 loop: CASSESGTGAYEQYF. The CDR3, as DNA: TGTGCCAGCAGTGAAAGCGGGACAGGGGCCTACGAGCAGTACTTC.

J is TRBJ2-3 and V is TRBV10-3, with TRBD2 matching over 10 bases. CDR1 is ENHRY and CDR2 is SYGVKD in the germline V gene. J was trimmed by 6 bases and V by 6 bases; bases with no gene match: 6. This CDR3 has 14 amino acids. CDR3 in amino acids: CAIRDGLAADTQYF. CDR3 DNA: TGTGCCATCAGAGACGGACTAGCGGCGGATACGCAGTATTTT.